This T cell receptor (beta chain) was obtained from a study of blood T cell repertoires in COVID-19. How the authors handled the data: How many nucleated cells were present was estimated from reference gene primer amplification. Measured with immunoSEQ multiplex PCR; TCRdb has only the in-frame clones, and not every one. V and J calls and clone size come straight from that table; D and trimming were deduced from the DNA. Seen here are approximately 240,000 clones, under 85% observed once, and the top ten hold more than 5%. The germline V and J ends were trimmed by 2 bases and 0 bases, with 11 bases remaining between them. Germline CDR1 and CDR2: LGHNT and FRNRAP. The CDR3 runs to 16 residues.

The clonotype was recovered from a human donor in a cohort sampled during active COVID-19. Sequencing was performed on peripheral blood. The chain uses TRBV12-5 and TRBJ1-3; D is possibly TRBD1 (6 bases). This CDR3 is CASGLYGGASGNTIYF. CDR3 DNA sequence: TGTGCTAGTGGTTTGTATGGGGGCGCCTCTGGAAACACCATATATTTT.